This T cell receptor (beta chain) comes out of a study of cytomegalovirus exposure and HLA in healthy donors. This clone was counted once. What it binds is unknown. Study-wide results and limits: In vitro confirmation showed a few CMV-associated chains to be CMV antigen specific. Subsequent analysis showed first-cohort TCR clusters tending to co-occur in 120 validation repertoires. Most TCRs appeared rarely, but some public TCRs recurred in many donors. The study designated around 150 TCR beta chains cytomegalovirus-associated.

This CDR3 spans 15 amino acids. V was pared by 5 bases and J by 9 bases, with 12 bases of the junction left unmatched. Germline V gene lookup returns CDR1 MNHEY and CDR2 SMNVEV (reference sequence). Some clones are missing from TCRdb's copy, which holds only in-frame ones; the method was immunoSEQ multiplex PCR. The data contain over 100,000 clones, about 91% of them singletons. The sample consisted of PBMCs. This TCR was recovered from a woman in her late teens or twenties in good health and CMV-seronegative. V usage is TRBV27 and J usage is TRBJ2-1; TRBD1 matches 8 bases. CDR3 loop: CASSQRLTGEFEQFF. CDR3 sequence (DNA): TGTGCCAGCAGTCAAAGGCTGACAGGGGAATTTGAGCAGTTCTTC.